These 29 T cell receptor beta chains were all obtained from the same sample, sequenced in a study of OX40 agonist ivuxolimab in advanced cancers. Sequencing used immunoSEQ multiplex PCR; TCRdb keeps in-frame clones, though not all of them. The repertoire consists of 35,000 to 55,000 clones, with around 80% occurring once and the leading ten covering roughly 7.3%. Here the sequenced sample was CD4+ or CD8+ T cells sorted from blood, taken in a trial of the OX40 agonist ivuxolimab. Receptors originate from an adult with an advanced solid tumor such as melanoma, head and neck, liver or kidney cancer.

This clone was counted a single time. This CDR3 is CASSGVGGVNEQFF. Written as DNA, the CDR3 is TGTGCCAGCAGTGGGGTCGGGGGGGTCAATGAGCAGTTCTTC. The rearrangement uses TRBV6-4 and TRBJ2-1; TRBD2 matches 8 bases. Germline CDR1 MRHNA, CDR2 SNTAGT. This CDR3 spans 14 amino acids. Unmatched junction bases numbered 5, after V lost 4 bases and J lost 6 bases.

The genes are TRBV4-1 and TRBJ2-1, with 14 bases fitting TRBD2. Unmatched junction bases numbered 4, after V lost 6 bases and J lost 6 bases. This CDR3 spans 15 amino acids. Germline assignment: CDR1 MGHRA and CDR2 YSYEKL. CDR3 in DNA: TGCGCCAGCAGGACCGGACTAGCGGGAGGCAATGAGCAGTTCTTC. Encoded protein: CASRTGLAGGNEQFF.

This chain connects TRBV2 to TRBJ2-1; D remains unclear. This CDR3 is 13 amino acids long. Trimming took off 5 bases at V and 6 bases at J, with 11 bases between the two ends. Germline CDR1 and CDR2: SNHLY and FYNNEI. Here the CDR3 DNA reads TGTGCCAGCAGTCCCCAAGGAACCAATGAGCAGTTCTTC. Translated: CASSPQGTNEQFF.

The chain employs TRBV5-4 and TRBJ2-5; TRBD2 matches at 9 bases. Trimming took 3 bases from V and 5 from J; bases not matched to a gene: 8. The length of the CDR3 is 15 residues. In germline, CDR1 is SGHNT, CDR2 YYREEE (reference sequence). CDR3 sequence (DNA): TGTGCCAGCAGCTCAGCCGGACTAGCGCGGGAGACCCAGTACTTC. This sequence encodes CASSSAGLARETQYF. Full variable domain (missing parts from reference TRBV5-4 and TRBJ2-5): ETGVTQSPTHLIKTRGQQVTLRCSSQSGHNTVSWYQQALGQGPQFIFQYYREEENGRGNFPPRFSGLQFPNYSSELNVNALELDDSALYLCASSSAGLARETQYFGPGTRLLVL.

V gene TRBV19 combines with J gene TRBJ2-3; the match to TRBD1 covers 7 bases. With V trimmed by 6 bases and J by 1 base, 10 bases remained unmatched. The CDR3 length is 16 residues. Germline loops: CDR1 LNHDA, CDR2 SQIVND (reference sequence). CDR3 loop: CASSRIPGTGTDTQYF. In DNA form, the CDR3 reads TGTGCCAGTAGCCGAATTCCCGGGACAGGCACAGATACGCAGTATTTT.

The rearrangement links TRBV10-2 to TRBJ1-1, with TRBD1 matching 7 bases. J was trimmed by 0 bases and V by 7 bases; bases with no gene match: 11. CDR1 and CDR2 from the germline V gene are WSHSY and SAAADI. CDR3 length: 16 amino acids. This chain's CDR3 is CASTPGRDRLNTEAFF. CDR3 nucleotides: TGCGCCAGCACCCCGGGTAGGGACAGACTGAACACTGAAGCTTTCTTT.

This sequence joins TRBV18 and TRBJ1-4; D gene ambiguous. CDR3 length: 14 amino acids. Trimming took off 3 bases at V and 4 bases at J, with 9 bases between the two ends. Germline-derived CDR1 and CDR2 are KGHSH and LQKENI. The CDR3 region is CASSPRVVNEKLFF. The CDR3 nucleotides read TGTGCCAGCTCACCCAGAGTAGTTAATGAAAAACTGTTTTTT.

V is TRBV15 and J is TRBJ1-3; no clear D. The CDR3 spans 16 residues. V was trimmed by 0 bases and J by 0 bases, leaving 9 bases between them. Per germline, CDR1 LNHNV and CDR2 YYDKDF (reference sequence). Here the CDR3 DNA reads TGTGCCACCAGCAGAGATCGTGGGAGCTCTGGAAACACCATATATTTT. Its protein is CATSRDRGSSGNTIYF.

The chain's CDR3 is CASSLEGSAYEQYF. The CDR3, as DNA: TGTGCCAGCAGCTTGGAAGGCAGTGCCTACGAGCAGTACTTC. The chain uses TRBV5-4 and TRBJ2-5; no clear D. The better agreement between TRBJ2-7 and the DNA end casts doubt on the J call. The CDR3 runs to 14 residues. From germline, CDR1 is SGHNT and CDR2 YYREEE (reference sequence).

V and J are TRBV10-2 and TRBJ2-7, with 13 bases identical to TRBD2. This CDR3 has 15 residues. The J segment lost 4 bases and the V segment lost 3 bases, leaving 3 bases of the junction unmatched. Germline CDR1 is WSHSY and CDR2 is SAAADI. The CDR3 DNA reads as TGCGCCAGCAGTGATCGGACTAGCGGGAGTTACGAGCAGTACTTC. Translated, it gives CASSDRTSGSYEQYF.

A single count supports this clone. The chain recombines TRBV29-1 with TRBJ2-1; 7 positions match TRBD2. Germline CDR1 is SQVTM and CDR2 is ANQGSEA. With 1 base clipped from V and 2 bases from J, the junction kept 5 bases outside the gene matches. This CDR3 spans 15 amino acids. CDR3 in amino acids: CSVEGKTSTYNEQFF. As DNA, the CDR3 is TGCAGCGTTGAAGGGAAGACTAGCACCTACAATGAGCAGTTCTTC.

This sequence joins TRBV5-1 and TRBJ2-3; TRBD2 matches 7 bases. The CDR3 sequence is 15 residues long. Unmatched junction bases numbered 3, after V lost 2 bases and J lost 0 bases. Germline CDR1 is SGHRS and CDR2 is YFSETQ. CDR3 sequence (DNA): TGCGCCAGCAGCTTCCTAGCGGAAAGCACAGATACGCAGTATTTT. It specifies CASSFLAESTDTQYF.

The chain has TRBV7-9 and TRBJ2-7, with TRBD2 matching 12 bases. Looked up from germline, CDR1 is SEHNR and CDR2 is FQNEAQ (reference sequence). The CDR3 is 17 residues long. Trimming removed 1 base from V and 0 bases from J; junction bases left unmatched: 4. DNA of the CDR3: TGTGCCAGCAGCTTAGATCTACTAGCGGGGGGCTCCTACGAGCAGTACTTC. This codes for CASSLDLLAGGSYEQYF.

This chain uses TRBV2 with TRBJ2-1; 11 bases match TRBD2. Trimming took 6 bases from V and 6 from J; bases not matched to a gene: 7. The CDR3 loop spans 15 amino acids. The germline V gene has CDR1 SNHLY and CDR2 FYNNEI. The DNA of the CDR3 is TGTGCCAGCAGGGAGGGACTAGCGGCCTTCAATGAGCAGTTCTTC. Translation: CASREGLAAFNEQFF.

The V gene is TRBV6-1, the J gene TRBJ2-7, with D unresolved. In germline, CDR1 is MNHNS, CDR2 SASEGT. The CDR3 is made up of 15 amino acids. Trimming left V 2 bases short and J 0 bases short, with 11 bases between. Here the CDR3 DNA reads TGTGCCAGCAGTGAATGGGGTTGGAGCTCCTACGAGCAGTACTTC. This sequence encodes CASSEWGWSSYEQYF.

The rearrangement uses TRBV19 and TRBJ1-5; D call uncertain. The V gene lost 5 bases and the J gene lost 0 bases, with 5 bases spanning the gap. The CDR3 is made up of 13 amino acids. In germline, CDR1 is LNHDA, CDR2 SQIVND (reference sequence). Written as DNA, the CDR3 is TGTGCCAGTAGTGGAAATAGCAATCAGCCCCAGCATTTT. Its protein product is CASSGNSNQPQHF.

V gene TRBV19 combines with J gene TRBJ2-1, with 9 positions matching TRBD1. The CDR3 sequence is 14 residues long. Germline trimming cut 5 bases from V and 8 bases from J; bases unmatched to any gene: 7. Germline loops: CDR1 LNHDA, CDR2 SQIVND (reference sequence). CDR3 loop: CASSVRDRDDEQFF. The CDR3 bases are TGTGCCAGTAGTGTGCGGGACAGGGATGATGAGCAGTTCTTC.

The CDR3 loop reads CASTLSGQDSYEQYF. CDR3 in DNA: TGTGCCAGCACCCTCTCGGGACAGGACTCCTACGAGCAGTACTTC. This rearrangement joins TRBV6-6 to TRBJ2-7; 8 nucleotides agree with TRBD1. The V segment lost 7 bases and the J segment 0 bases; nucleotides outside the gene matches: 8. CDR3 length: 15 amino acids. Germline V lookup: CDR1 MNHNY, CDR2 SVGAGI (reference sequence).

This clone turned up a few times. The chain carries TRBV11-3 and TRBJ2-2; 8 bases are a match to TRBD1. Germline loops: CDR1 SGHNT, CDR2 YENEEA. V gave up 6 bases and J gave up 3 bases; unmatched junction bases: 6. The CDR3 has 15 residues. CDR3 bases: TGTGCCAGCAGATCCGGGACAGGAGACACCGGGGAGCTGTTTTTT. Its protein is CASRSGTGDTGELFF.

J is TRBJ2-2 and V is TRBV15; D unclear. The CDR3 runs to 13 residues. Germline CDR1 is LNHNV and CDR2 is YYDKDF (reference sequence). The V end lost 0 bases, the J end lost 6 bases, and 5 bases lay between the germline ends. The CDR3 here is CATSRDGPGELFF. As DNA, the CDR3 is TGTGCCACCAGCAGAGATGGGCCCGGGGAGCTGTTTTTT. The full variable domain, its missing parts supplied by reference TRBV15 and TRBJ2-2, is DAMVIQNPRYQVTQFGKPVTLSCSQTLNHNVMYWYQQKSSQAPKLLFHYYDKDFNNEADTPDNFQSRRPNTSFCFLDIRSPGLGDTAMYLCATSRDGPGELFFGEGSRLTVL.

Points on this clone: Other DNA sequences from this sample encode an identical CDR3 as well. The J gene is TRBJ2-7, the V gene TRBV4-2; 12 positions match TRBD2. The CDR3 runs to 15 residues. The trim removed 0 bases at V and 7 bases at J, leaving 4 bases unmatched. In germline, CDR1 is LGHNA, CDR2 YNFKEQ. The CDR3 is CASSQDLAGGREQYF. CDR3 DNA: TGTGCCAGCAGCCAAGATCTAGCGGGAGGGCGTGAGCAGTACTTC.

This clone came up once. The genes are TRBV6-1 and TRBJ1-1, with D maybe TRBD1 (5 bases). With 3 bases removed from V and 9 bases from J, the gap between germline ends came to 17 bases. CDR3 size: 14 residues. Germline V gene sequence: CDR1 MNHNS, CDR2 SASEGT. The CDR3 spells CASSDLGVDFKAFF. Here the CDR3 DNA reads TGTGCCAGCAGTGACCTAGGGGTGGACTTTAAAGCTTTCTTT.

Details on this clone: A read error may account for a junction end that differs from germline. The chain combines TRBV5-4 with TRBJ2-7, with 8 nucleotides matching TRBD1. Germline-derived CDR1 and CDR2 are SGHNT and YYREEE (reference sequence). The CDR3 spans 15 residues. The CDR3 spells CASSQDFLAGGRQYF. CDR3 coding DNA: TGCGCCAGCAGCCAAGATTTTTTGGCAGGGGGCAGGCAGTACTTC.

The CDR3 DNA reads TGCGCCAGCAGCAGAAACAGGGGAGAGGAAAAACTGTTTTTT. Translated, it gives CASSRNRGEEKLFF. The rearrangement uses TRBV5-1 and TRBJ1-4; TRBD1 matches 7 bases. The CDR3 spans 14 residues. From germline, CDR1 is SGHRS and CDR2 YFSETQ. Unmatched junction bases numbered 8, after V lost 4 bases and J lost 8 bases.

The rearrangement links TRBV6-6 to TRBJ2-1, with TRBD2 matching 7 bases. CDR3 length equals 14 residues. Trimming at V came to 4 bases and at J to 2 bases, leaving 2 bases not matched to a gene. Per the germline V gene, CDR1 is MNHNY and CDR2 is SVGAGI (reference sequence). The CDR3 protein is CASSLTSAYNEQFF. In DNA, the CDR3 is TGTGCCAGCAGTTTAACTAGCGCCTACAATGAGCAGTTCTTC.

In its sample, this clone was seen a few times. In nucleotides, the CDR3 is TGTGCCAGCAGCAAATGGACTAGCACCTACGAGCAGTACTTC. Translation: CASSKWTSTYEQYF. This chain links TRBV7-2 with TRBJ2-7, with TRBD2 matching over 8 bases. The ends lost 5 bases at V and 2 bases at J; junction bases unmatched: 5. This CDR3 contains 14 residues. CDR1 is SGHTA, CDR2 FQGNSA, per germline.

This clone is a singleton in its sample. The V gene is TRBV9, the J gene TRBJ1-6; TRBD1 is a possible D gene (5 bases). The CDR3 is 15 residues long. Per germline, CDR1 SGDLS and CDR2 YYNGEE. V dropped 0 bases and J dropped 8 bases, with 12 bases sitting between them. CDR3 protein: CASSVVSGSDSPLHF. CDR3 nucleotide sequence: TGTGCCAGCAGCGTAGTTTCAGGGTCGGATTCACCCCTCCACTTT.

This CDR3 reads CATTGTGGHTDTQYF. The CDR3 bases are TGTGCCACCACCGGGACAGGGGGCCACACAGATACGCAGTATTTT. The J gene is TRBJ2-3, the V gene TRBV6-6, with 12 bases matching TRBD1. The CDR3 is made up of 15 amino acids. With 10 bases clipped from V and 2 bases from J, the junction kept 7 bases outside the gene matches. In germline, CDR1 is MNHNY, CDR2 SVGAGI (reference sequence).

The genes are TRBV2 and TRBJ2-5; 7 bases agree with TRBD1. The better agreement between TRBJ2-7 and the DNA end casts doubt on the J call. Per the germline V gene, CDR1 is SNHLY and CDR2 is FYNNEI. The CDR3 extends over 14 amino acids. The CDR3 bases are TGTGCCAGCAAGGGGACAGCGAACTCCTACGAGCAGTACTTC. Residues: CASKGTANSYEQYF.